The 5 T cell receptor beta chains below were found in one sample sequenced in a study of blood T cell repertoires in COVID-19. Assay used: immunoSEQ multiplex PCR; TCRdb lists only in-frame clones, some missing. This sample has 210,000 or so clones; around four fifths occur once, and the top ten carry less than 20%. The sequenced sample was peripheral blood. Receptors originate from a human donor in a cohort sampled during active COVID-19.

The chain joins TRBV12-1 to TRBJ2-5; the table's D call of TRBD2 was not tested on the DNA. TRBV12-1 is classified as a pseudogene. The CDR3 has 15 amino acids. CDR3 amino acids: CARTSGVVFLETQYF. CDR3 nucleotide sequence: TGTGCCAGGACGAGCGGGGTGGTTTTTCTGGAGACCCAGTACTTC.

The chain links TRBV9 to TRBJ2-3; D might be TRBD1 (6 bases). Deletions cut 2 bases from V and 4 bases from J, with 11 bases between. This CDR3 is 14 amino acids long. The germline V gene has CDR1 SGDLS and CDR2 YYNGEE. The CDR3 DNA reads as TGTGCCAGCAGCGTCAGGGGAACTCCAGATACGCAGTATTTT. Its translation: CASSVRGTPDTQYF.

The DNA of the CDR3 is TGTGCCAGCAGTTACGCCCAGACAGCCGGGGAGCTGTTTTTT. Its protein product is CASSYAQTAGELFF. V is TRBV6-2 or TRBV6-3 and J is TRBJ2-2, with D possibly being TRBD1 (5 bases). The ends were cut back, 2 bases at V and 6 bases at J, with 10 bases in the middle. In germline, CDR1 is MNHEY, CDR2 SVGEGT. The CDR3 is made up of 14 amino acids.

The rearrangement uses TRBV28 and TRBJ2-3; 8 bases are shared with TRBD2. The V gene's germline CDR1 is MDHEN and CDR2 SYDVKM. V shed 6 bases, J shed 1 base, and the junction held 6 bases outside the gene matches. The CDR3 runs 15 residues. This CDR3 is CASSETSVGTDTQYF. The CDR3 coding sequence is TGTGCCAGCAGCGAGACTAGCGTCGGCACAGATACGCAGTATTTT.

This clone was seen a few times. V gene TRBV19 combines with J gene TRBJ1-1, with D hard to call. Trimming took off 5 bases at V and 3 bases at J, with 13 bases between the two ends. The CDR3 has 14 residues. Per germline, CDR1 LNHDA and CDR2 SQIVND (reference sequence). CDR3: CASSDWRWDTEAFF. The CDR3 DNA sequence: TGTGCCAGTAGTGACTGGAGGTGGGACACTGAAGCTTTCTTT.